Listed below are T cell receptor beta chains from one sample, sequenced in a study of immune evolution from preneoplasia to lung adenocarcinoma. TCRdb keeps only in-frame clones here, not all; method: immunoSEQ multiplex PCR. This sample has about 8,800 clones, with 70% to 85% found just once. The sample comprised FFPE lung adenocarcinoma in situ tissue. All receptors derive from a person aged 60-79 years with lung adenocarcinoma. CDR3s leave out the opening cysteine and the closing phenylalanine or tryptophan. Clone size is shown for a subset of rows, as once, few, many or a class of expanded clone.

CDR3aa: ASSSTAFSPGQVNTEAF; v_gene: TRBV7-8; abundance: -; j_gene: TRBJ1-1
CDR3aa: ASSYPSGGVDEAF; v_gene: TRBV6-6; abundance: few; j_gene: TRBJ1-1
CDR3aa: ASSLFSGFYEQY; v_gene: TRBV7-2; abundance: -; j_gene: TRBJ2-7
CDR3aa: AISEFGGQPQH; v_gene: TRBV10-3; abundance: -; j_gene: TRBJ1-5
CDR3aa: ASSPPGGQSLTDTQY; v_gene: TRBV4-2; abundance: -; j_gene: TRBJ2-3
CDR3aa: ASSGIGASGGARTDTQY; v_gene: TRBV10-1; abundance: few; j_gene: TRBJ2-3
CDR3aa: ASSLGVTGEFYSYEQY; v_gene: TRBV7-7; abundance: -; j_gene: TRBJ2-7
CDR3aa: SVASANEKLF; v_gene: TRBV29-1; abundance: -; j_gene: TRBJ1-4
CDR3aa: ASSQGTGGREKLF; v_gene: TRBV5-1; abundance: medium-sized; j_gene: TRBJ1-4
CDR3aa: ASSSRFGASSYEQY; v_gene: TRBV5-6; abundance: -; j_gene: TRBJ2-7
CDR3aa: ASSQVSFGTTYEQY; v_gene: TRBV4-1; abundance: -; j_gene: TRBJ2-7
CDR3aa: ASNPIAAMNTEAF; v_gene: TRBV5-5; abundance: -; j_gene: TRBJ1-1
CDR3aa: ASSLESGGAHSYEQY; v_gene: TRBV7-2; abundance: -; j_gene: -
CDR3aa: ASSLAGVGNTIY; v_gene: TRBV7-2; abundance: -; j_gene: TRBJ1-3
CDR3aa: ASSPGGDYGYT; v_gene: TRBV6-5; abundance: -; j_gene: TRBJ1-2
CDR3aa: ASSKLGLSYGYT; v_gene: TRBV21-1; abundance: -; j_gene: TRBJ1-2